Below are 20 T cell receptor beta chains sequenced from a single sample in a study of Tregs in tolerant kidney transplant recipients. Mixed chimerism was transient after nonmyeloablative marrow transplants from related graft donors. The repertoire was sequenced with immunoSEQ multiplex PCR; TCRdb's copy has only in-frame clones and lacks some. The sample has over 70,000 clones; 91% are singletons. The source material was CD4+ T cells from blood (PBMCs), sampled 24 months after the transplant. These receptors were taken from a human patient who received a combined kidney and bone marrow transplant. A share of the T cells may be of graft donor origin.

V gene TRBV23-1 combines with J gene TRBJ1-4; D uncertain. TRBV23-1 is an open reading frame whose function is uncertain. V dropped 0 bases and J dropped 5 bases, with 10 bases sitting between them. The CDR3 runs to 15 residues. CDR3 DNA: TGCGCCAGCAGTCAATCGGGCAGCATGAATGAAAAACTGTTTTTT. This translates into CASSQSGSMNEKLFF.

The chain uses TRBV7-2 and TRBJ1-5, with no clear D. The CDR3 length is 15 residues. Per germline, CDR1 SGHTA and CDR2 FQGNSA. With 2 bases removed from V and 0 bases from J, the gap between germline ends came to 8 bases. The CDR3 protein is CASSLKSSSNQPQHF. For the CDR3, the DNA is TGTGCCAGCAGCTTAAAAAGCTCTAGCAATCAGCCCCAGCATTTT.

This clone occurred a few times. The rearrangement links TRBV27 to TRBJ2-7; no clear D gene. Per germline, CDR1 MNHEY and CDR2 SMNVEV (reference sequence). Trimming stripped 5 bases from V and 4 bases from J, with 12 bases between. The CDR3 contains 13 residues. CDR3 amino acids: CASSARARYEQYF. CDR3 in DNA: TGTGCCAGCAGTGCTAGAGCAAGGTACGAGCAGTACTTC.

V gene TRBV19 combines with J gene TRBJ2-7; TRBD1 matches 10 bases. The CDR3 has 15 amino acids. Germline V lookup: CDR1 LNHDA, CDR2 SQIVND (reference sequence). The J segment lost 2 bases and the V segment lost 3 bases, leaving 4 bases of the junction unmatched. The CDR3 loop reads CASSITGTGAYEQYF. CDR3 DNA sequence: TGTGCCAGTAGTATTACCGGGACAGGGGCCTACGAGCAGTACTTC.

This clone showed up just a few times. This chain joins TRBV10-3 and TRBJ1-1; TRBD1 aligns across 7 bases. With V trimmed by 6 bases and J by 1 base, 5 bases remained unmatched. This CDR3 spans 14 amino acids. Per the germline V gene, CDR1 is ENHRY and CDR2 is SYGVKD. The CDR3 spells CAIRPTGQNTEAFF. The CDR3 region has the DNA TGTGCCATCAGACCGACAGGGCAGAACACTGAAGCTTTCTTT.

The rearrangement joins TRBV19 to TRBJ1-4; the D is unclear. The germline V gene has CDR1 LNHDA and CDR2 SQIVND (reference sequence). With 5 bases removed from V and 5 bases from J, the gap between germline ends came to 12 bases. The CDR3 is 14 amino acids. Here the CDR3 reads CASSGAGGNEKLFF. Here the CDR3 DNA reads TGTGCCAGTAGTGGAGCCGGAGGAAATGAAAAACTGTTTTTT.

The chain recombines TRBV6-1 with TRBJ1-2, with TRBD1 matching 7 bases. Trimming removed 10 bases from V and 4 bases from J; junction bases left unmatched: 9. CDR1 and CDR2 (germline): MNHNS, SASEGT. This CDR3 is 13 amino acids long. This chain's CDR3 is CAITTGDIYGYTF. CDR3 nucleotides: TGTGCCATCACAACAGGGGATATCTATGGCTACACCTTC.

The chain recombines TRBV18 with TRBJ2-3; 7 nucleotides match TRBD2. The CDR3 sequence is 14 residues long. V was pared by 3 bases and J by 3 bases, with 3 bases of the junction left unmatched. Germline lookup yields CDR1 KGHSH and CDR2 LQKENI. CDR3 sequence: CASSPRTRTDTQYF. The CDR3 DNA follows: TGTGCCAGCTCACCTAGGACTAGGACAGATACGCAGTATTTT.

This clone was detected only once. The chain joins TRBV12-5 to TRBJ2-1; a possible D gene is TRBD2 (5 bases). Looked up from germline, CDR1 is LGHNT and CDR2 is FRNRAP. The V gene lost 4 bases and the J gene lost 8 bases, with 9 bases spanning the gap. This CDR3 has 12 amino acids. CDR3 in amino acids: CASGSTIDEQFF. In DNA form, the CDR3 reads TGTGCTAGTGGTTCGACTATCGATGAGCAGTTCTTC.

The chain recombines TRBV7-3 with TRBJ2-5, with 12 bases fitting TRBD2. Germline V gene lookup returns CDR1 SGHTA and CDR2 FQGTGA. V was clipped by 5 bases and J by 4 bases; unmatched bases: 14. This CDR3 has 18 residues. CDR3 residues: CASSPTSGGYRGRETQYF. CDR3 in DNA: TGTGCCAGCAGCCCTACTAGCGGGGGGTATAGGGGACGAGAGACCCAGTACTTC.

The chain links TRBV28 to TRBJ2-7; TRBD2 is a possible D gene (7 bases). V dropped 5 bases and J dropped 0 bases, with 17 bases sitting between them. Germline V CDR1 and CDR2: MDHEN, SYDVKM. The CDR3 has 16 residues. Written as DNA, the CDR3 is TGTGCCAGCAGTCTAGTGGGGGGGGCCTTCTCCTACGAGCAGTACTTC. It yields the protein CASSLVGGAFSYEQYF.

The chain joins TRBV19 to TRBJ1-1, with D hard to call. Germline CDR1 is LNHDA and CDR2 is SQIVND (reference sequence). The CDR3 contains 13 residues. The V gene lost 2 bases and the J gene lost 9 bases, with 13 bases spanning the gap. DNA of the CDR3: TGTGCCAGTAGTATACGCGCAGGACTGCAAGCTTTCTTT. It yields the protein CASSIRAGLQAFF. Combining the CDR3 with reference TRBV19 and TRBJ1-1 gives the whole variable domain DGGITQSPKYLFRKEGQNVTLSCEQNLNHDAMYWYRQDPGQGLRLIYYSQIVNDFQKGDIAEGYSVSREKKESFPLTVTSAQKNPTAFYLCASSIRAGLQAFFGQGTRLTVV.

The CDR3 DNA sequence: TGCGCCAGCAGCTTGGCAGGGGGCGCGGTGGTTAACTATGGCTACACCTTC. Protein: CASSLAGGAVVNYGYTF. The chain has TRBV5-1 and TRBJ1-2, with TRBD1 matching over 8 bases. CDR1 SGHRS and CDR2 YFSETQ come from the germline V gene. The trim removed 0 bases at V and 1 base at J, leaving 8 bases unmatched. CDR3 size: 17 residues.

The V call is TRBV7-9, the J call TRBJ2-1, with D maybe TRBD2 (6 bases). Trimming took off 8 bases at V and 1 base at J, with 12 bases between the two ends. The CDR3 runs 14 residues. CDR1 is SEHNR, CDR2 FQNEAQ, per germline (reference sequence). The CDR3: CASPPEGSYNEQFF. Written as DNA, the CDR3 is TGTGCCAGCCCTCCGGAGGGATCCTACAATGAGCAGTTCTTC.

The chain employs TRBV29-1 and TRBJ2-3, with 11 bases lining up with TRBD2. The germline gives CDR1 SQVTM, CDR2 ANQGSEA. The CDR3 contains 16 residues. V dropped 7 bases and J dropped 10; count of bases not matched to a gene: 19. The CDR3 reads CSGESLAGGPALSQYF. In nucleotides, the CDR3 is TGCAGCGGTGAGTCCCTAGCGGGGGGCCCTGCTCTCTCGCAGTATTTT.

This clone was counted between two and nine times. This rearrangement joins TRBV10-3 to TRBJ1-1; maybe TRBD1 (6 bases). Germline V gives CDR1 ENHRY, CDR2 SYGVKD. V shed 10 bases and J shed 7 bases, with 19 bases lying between them. This CDR3 region has 13 residues. As DNA, the CDR3 is TGTGCCACGAGACCGGGACGGGACATTGAAGCTTTCTTT. It encodes CATRPGRDIEAFF.

The chain recombines TRBV11-2 with TRBJ2-7; D is unresolved. The ends were cut back, 2 bases at V and 6 bases at J, with 5 bases in the middle. Germline V gene data show CDR1 as SGHAT and CDR2 as FQNNGV. The CDR3 is made up of 11 amino acids. CDR3 protein: CASSLPSEQYF. In DNA, the CDR3 is TGTGCCAGCAGCTTACCGTCCGAGCAGTACTTC.

The rearrangement uses TRBV14 and TRBJ2-2; 8 nucleotides line up with TRBD1. Germline trimming cut 3 bases from V and 2 bases from J; bases unmatched to any gene: 5. Germline CDR1 reads SGHDN; CDR2 reads FVKESK. CDR3 size: 16 residues. The CDR3 loop is CASSQGQVGNTGELFF. DNA for the CDR3: TGTGCCAGCAGCCAGGGACAGGTGGGAAACACCGGGGAGCTGTTTTTT. Combining the CDR3 with reference TRBV14 and TRBJ2-2 gives the whole variable domain EAGVTQFPSHSVIEKGQTVTLRCDPISGHDNLYWYRRVMGKEIKFLLHFVKESKQDESGMPNNRFLAERTGGTYSTLKVQPAELEDSGVYFCASSQGQVGNTGELFFGEGSRLTVL.

The V gene is TRBV12-5, the J gene TRBJ1-5, with D uncertain. The V gene lost 2 bases and the J gene lost 3 bases, with 17 bases spanning the gap. From germline, CDR1 is LGHNT and CDR2 FRNRAP. The CDR3 is 17 residues long. CDR3 region: CASGLSPIRLPNQPQHF. The CDR3 DNA reads TGTGCTAGTGGTTTGTCGCCCATCCGACTGCCCAATCAGCCCCAGCATTTT.

The chain links TRBV5-1 to TRBJ2-3; D remains ambiguous. Looked up from germline, CDR1 is SGHRS and CDR2 is YFSETQ. The CDR3 runs to 15 residues. With 3 bases removed from V and 2 bases from J, the gap between germline ends came to 13 bases. This CDR3 is CASSSSGSDTDTQYF. Here the CDR3 DNA reads TGCGCCAGCAGCTCCTCCGGGTCTGACACAGATACGCAGTATTTT.